This TCR beta chain emerged from a study of T cell repertoires in cytomegalovirus infection. Study overall: Matching HLA type, along with CMV infection, was indicated by public TCR beta signatures. Study-wide points: HLA-C-restricted, CMV-specific TCR beta clonotypes were dominant ex vivo.

The junction had 4 bases not matched to a gene; V was cut back by 3 bases and J by 4 bases. This CDR3 has 15 amino acids. About this clonotype itself: Its matching antigen is unknown.

Each CDR3 protein is one row after TCRdb ran MiXCR on the reads. The sample shows roughly 230,000 distinct CDR3 sequences, 20% to 25% of them seen only once. The TCR comes from a human donor in good health (CMV status not recorded). Some clones in this sample may be carry-over from other donors' samples. V gene TRBV12-3 or TRBV12-4 combines with J gene TRBJ2-1, with 9 bases identical to TRBD2. The sample comprised CD8+ T cells from PBMCs. The CDR3 is CASSFVTSGYNEQFF. CDR3 DNA: TGTGCCAGCAGTTTTGTGACTAGCGGTTACAATGAGCAGTTCTTC.